The 21 T cell receptor beta chains below come from one sample, sequenced in a study of T cells expressing NK-cell markers. One entry per CDR3 protein, without DNA, is what TCRdb gives after re-calling the 5' RACE reads. Its table lists about 110,000 distinct CDR3 sequences. The sequencing sample was made of blood T cells: a sorted CD56 or NKG2C T cell subset, CD4+ or CD8+ T cells, or bulk PBMC T cells (not recorded which). The receptors were gathered from a woman between 18 and 75 years old in good health.

CDR3 in amino acids: CSVESDFQETQYF. The rearrangement joins TRBV29-1 to TRBJ2-5. The V gene's germline CDR1 is SQVTM and CDR2 ANQGSEA. This CDR3 region has 13 residues.

V and J are TRBV27 and TRBJ2-3. This CDR3 is 14 amino acids long. Germline values: CDR1 MNHEY, CDR2 SMNVEV (reference sequence). This CDR3 reads CASGHLEETDTQYF.

J is TRBJ2-1 and V is TRBV4-2. CDR1 is LGHNA, CDR2 YNFKEQ, per germline. This CDR3 has 14 residues. CDR3: CASSQVVTSDEQFF.

The chain links TRBV29-1 to TRBJ2-3; TCRdb lists TRBD1, though no DNA is available to test this call. Per the germline V gene, CDR1 is SQVTM and CDR2 is ANQGSEA. This CDR3 contains 12 residues. CDR3 in amino acids: CSVRQLTDTQYF.

The chain has TRBV29-1 and TRBJ2-2. The CDR3 totals 11 residues. Germline assignment: CDR1 SQVTM and CDR2 ANQGSEA. CDR3 region: CSVAFAGELFF.

V usage is TRBV19 and J usage is TRBJ2-1; there is no DNA to check the TCRdb D call of TRBD2. The V gene's germline CDR1 is LNHDA and CDR2 SQIVND (reference sequence). The CDR3 runs to 16 residues. The CDR3 is CASSEGLAGIHNEQFF.

This sequence joins TRBV20-1 and TRBJ2-1; TCRdb's assignment of TRBD2 cannot be checked, as there is no DNA. CDR1 is DFQATT and CDR2 is SNEGSKA in the germline V gene (reference sequence). This CDR3 region has 15 residues. The CDR3 is CSARGTSGSHNEQFF.

This CDR3 reads CASSQAGNTEAFF. V usage is TRBV3-1 and J usage is TRBJ1-1. The CDR3 extends over 13 amino acids. CDR1 and CDR2 from the germline V gene are LGHDT and YNNKEL (reference sequence).

This sequence joins TRBV5-1 and TRBJ1-1; checking the TCRdb D call of TRBD1 is not possible without DNA. The CDR3 is made up of 16 amino acids. CDR1 is SGHRS, CDR2 YFSETQ, per germline. The CDR3 sequence is CATQGGDRGFGTEAFF. The variable domain in full, with the rest retrieved from reference TRBV5-1 and TRBJ1-1, is KAGVTQTPRYLIKTRGQQVTLSCSPISGHRSVSWYQQTPGQGLQFLFEYFSETQRNKGNFPGRFSGRQFSNSRSEMNVSTLELGDSALYLCATQGGDRGFGTEAFFGQGTRLTVV.

The V and J genes are TRBV11-3 and TRBJ2-7; TCRdb gives TRBD2 as the D gene, but with no DNA this cannot be confirmed. Germline values: CDR1 SGHNT, CDR2 YENEEA. The CDR3 covers 16 residues. CDR3 protein: CASSSPTGLAPYEQYF.

This chain links TRBV7-2 with TRBJ2-3; the D call from TCRdb, TRBD2, cannot be confirmed without DNA. Germline V CDR1 and CDR2: SGHTA, FQGNSA. There are 16 residues in the CDR3. CDR3: CASSLVGLASTDTQYF.

The rearrangement joins TRBV6-1 to TRBJ2-1; TCRdb indicates TRBD2, and absent DNA this call remains unverified. The germline V gene encodes CDR1 MNHNS and CDR2 SASEGT. The CDR3 loop spans 14 amino acids. CDR3 sequence reads: CASTMGLAGNEQFF.

The chain combines TRBV19 with TRBJ2-2; TCRdb outputs TRBD2, but without DNA this stays unchecked. Germline values: CDR1 LNHDA, CDR2 SQIVND (reference sequence). There are 16 residues in the CDR3. This CDR3 reads CASSMGTSGFTGELFF.

Here the CDR3 reads CASSRRGQEQLHYEQYF. This chain uses TRBV7-2 with TRBJ2-7; TCRdb gives TRBD1 as the D gene, but with no DNA this cannot be confirmed. The CDR3 length is 17 residues. Germline V gene sequence: CDR1 SGHTA, CDR2 FQGNSA.

The chain uses TRBV4-3 and TRBJ2-7; TCRdb lists TRBD2, though no DNA is available to test this call. Germline V gives CDR1 LGHNA, CDR2 YSLEER. The length of the CDR3 is 14 residues. The CDR3: CASRRVGTSDEQYF.

The V and J genes are TRBV14 and TRBJ2-3; checking the TCRdb D call of TRBD1 is not possible without DNA. The germline gives CDR1 SGHDN, CDR2 FVKESK. This CDR3 has 15 residues. CDR3 sequence: CASSQDWHSGDTQYF. The entire variable domain, with the rest obtained from reference TRBV14 and TRBJ2-3, is as follows: EAGVTQFPSHSVIEKGQTVTLRCDPISGHDNLYWYRRVMGKEIKFLLHFVKESKQDESGMPNNRFLAERTGGTYSTLKVQPAELEDSGVYFCASSQDWHSGDTQYFGPGTRLTVL.

This chain connects TRBV27 to TRBJ2-1. From germline, CDR1 is MNHEY and CDR2 SMNVEV (reference sequence). The CDR3 is 14 amino acids. The CDR3 here is CASSLFPGGNEQFF.

V and J are TRBV7-9 and TRBJ2-3; the TCRdb call, TRBD2, lacks DNA for checking. The CDR3 length is 15 residues. Germline lookup yields CDR1 SEHNR and CDR2 FQNEAQ (reference sequence). CDR3 protein: CASSSGTSGTDTQYF. Based on the CDR3 plus reference TRBV7-9 and TRBJ2-3, the full variable domain is DTGVSQNPRHKITKRGQNVTFRCDPISEHNRLYWYRQTLGQGPEFLTYFQNEAQLEKSRLLSDRFSAERPKGSFSTLEIQRTEQGDSAMYLCASSSGTSGTDTQYFGPGTRLTVL.

The CDR3 spells CASSTQGFGNIYEQYF. The gene calls are TRBV19 and TRBJ2-7; without DNA, the TCRdb call of TRBD1 cannot be checked. CDR3 length: 16 residues. The germline CDR1 and CDR2 sequences are LNHDA and SQIVND (reference sequence).

The chain is built from TRBV4-3 and TRBJ2-1; TCRdb selects TRBD1, and the lack of DNA leaves this call unchecked. The germline V gene encodes CDR1 LGHNA and CDR2 YSLEER. The CDR3 runs 16 residues. The CDR3 reads CASSLWASQAYNEQFF.

The J gene is TRBJ2-3, the V gene TRBV10-2; the TRBD2 assignment by TCRdb is unverifiable without DNA. From germline, CDR1 is WSHSY and CDR2 SAAADI. This CDR3 contains 17 residues. CDR3 sequence reads: CASSDPPTSGSGDTQYF.